This passage covers 2 T cell receptor beta chains from one sample sequenced in a study of T cell changes during pregnancy in multiple sclerosis. Profiled with immunoSEQ multiplex PCR; TCRdb holds only in-frame clones, not every one. The table lists around 67,000 clones, about 90% of them singletons, with about 2.5% in the top ten. The material sequenced was peripheral blood, taken in the first trimester of pregnancy. The receptor set was obtained from a female donor with multiple sclerosis, enrolled in a pregnancy study.

The chain employs TRBV9 and TRBJ2-1, with D maybe TRBD1 (5 bases). The CDR3 has 12 residues. Germline loops: CDR1 SGDLS, CDR2 YYNGEE. Trimming shortened V by 3 bases and J by 8 bases, and 9 bases separated the two germline ends. In DNA, the CDR3 is TGTGCCAGCAGCGCTACAGGTCATGAGCAGTTCTTC. As protein: CASSATGHEQFF.

This rearrangement joins TRBV25-1 to TRBJ2-3; D may be TRBD2 (5 bases). Trimming shortened V by 4 bases and J by 10 bases, and 9 bases separated the two germline ends. Looked up from germline, CDR1 is MGHDK and CDR2 is SYGVNS. This CDR3 comprises 11 residues. CDR3 coding DNA: TGTGCCAGCAGTGTATCCGGGGCGCAGTATTTT. Translated, it gives CASSVSGAQYF.